The clone carrying this T cell receptor (beta chain) has only a few counts. Its antigen is undetermined. In germline, CDR1 is MGHRA, CDR2 YSYEKL. The germline V and J ends were trimmed by 1 base and 3 bases, with 8 bases remaining between them. This CDR3 contains 14 residues. The memory fraction was CD4+CD45RO+CD25- cells. After constant-region reverse-primer amplification, full-length variable regions underwent semi-nested PCR with Nested Universal Primer A. Each CDR3 protein gets one entry after TCRdb re-called the 5' RACE reads with MiXCR. The sample yields approximately 5,400 distinct CDR3 sequences, 52% seen once. Study-wide results and caveats: Tumor Treg TCRs overlapped most with tumor naive CD4+ cells.

The chain employs TRBV4-1 and TRBJ2-3, with a weak D call TRBD1 (6 bases). The TCR originated in a female donor with breast cancer. The sample taken for sequencing was memory CD4+ T cells sorted from blood. Documented subset: memory CD4+ T cells, CD4+CD45RO+CD25-. As DNA, the CDR3 is TGCGCCAGCAGCCAAGTGGGGACAACAGATACGCAGTATTTT. Translation: CASSQVGTTDTQYF.